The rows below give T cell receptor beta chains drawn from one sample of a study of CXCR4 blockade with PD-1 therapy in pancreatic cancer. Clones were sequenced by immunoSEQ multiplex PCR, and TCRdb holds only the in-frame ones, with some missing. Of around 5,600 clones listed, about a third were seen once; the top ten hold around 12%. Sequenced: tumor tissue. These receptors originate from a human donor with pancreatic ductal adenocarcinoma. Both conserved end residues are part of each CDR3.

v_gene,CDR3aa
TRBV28,CASRGQYSNQPQHF
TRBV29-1,CSVEPGFETQYF
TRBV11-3,CASSFLSATNEKLFF
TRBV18,CASSRLAGSDTQYF
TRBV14,CASSQGTGSEQYF
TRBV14,CASSQSGIQNIQYF
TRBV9,CASSASSSGMETQYF
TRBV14,CASSLVDTGYTGELFF
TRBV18,CASSPGGVGDYGYTF
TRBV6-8,CASSHVSNTEAFF
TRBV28,CASSSGTLNEKLFF
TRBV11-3,CASSLVDRNHGYTF
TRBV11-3,CASSHPGRPYEQYF
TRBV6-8,CASSPGRGQGWVNEQFF
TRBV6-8,CASSSVRLAGGGYEQYF
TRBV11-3,CASSLEGLAGNEQYF
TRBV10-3,CAISESHSGANVLTF
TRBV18,CASSRQGNTEAFF
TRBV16,CASSPQARSGNTIYF
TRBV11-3,CASSLNKGVTGELFF
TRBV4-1,CASSQDPGGQETQYF
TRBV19,CASSIPERPQHF
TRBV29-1,CSVKPDGPRYEQYF
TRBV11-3,CASSLGASLQETQYF
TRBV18,CASSPTSTTNEKLFF
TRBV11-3,CASSPGVQNNEQFF
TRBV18,CASSPSGRWYEQYF
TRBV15,CATSRDRGGGETQYF
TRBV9,CASRELAAGSYEQYF
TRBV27,CASKGQGAHIQYF
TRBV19,CASGGRQENTGELFF
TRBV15,CATSREGRQGLRETQYF
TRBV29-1,CSATLDRVDGELFF
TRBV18,CASSQLAATYNEQFF
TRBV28,CASTSSSKVKYQPQHF
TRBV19,CASSQYTGGSYNEQFF
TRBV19,CASMDRWQETQYF
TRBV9,CASSEMGRGYEQYF
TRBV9,CASAGWQLYEQYF
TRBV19,CASSRTSGSYEQYF
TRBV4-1,CASSQEPTYEQYF
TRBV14,CASSQSRTVNEQFF
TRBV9,CASSVASGMGYNEQFF
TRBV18,CASSPDQETQYF
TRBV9,CASSGLAVPYNEQFF
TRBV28,CASSLGGLAGEGRLYEQYF
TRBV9,CASSGSRQGIPYEQYF
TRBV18,CASSQGLAGETQYF
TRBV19,CASSLIGGPQHF
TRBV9,CASSDPHGDRSEETQYF
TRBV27,CASSRPPEKLFF